The clone carrying this TCR beta chain has just a few counts. As yet, its antigen is unknown. This sample is part of a study of cytomegalovirus exposure and HLA in healthy donors. Study-wide results and caveats: A later analysis reported that several of the most significant clusters appeared to be linked to common viral pathogens, among them Epstein-Barr virus. Looking again later, the authors saw that most CMV-associated TCR beta chains seemed HLA-restricted.

It was with 60 Vbeta and 13 Jbeta primers that the PCR ran. Sequencing was performed with immunoSEQ multiplex PCR; in TCRdb, only in-frame clones are kept and a portion is missing. Among some 110,000 clones listed, 55% to 80% were seen once. V lost 2 bases to trimming and J lost 7 bases; unmatched junction nucleotides: 7. CDR1 SQVTM and CDR2 ANQGSEA come from the germline V gene. CDR3 size: 13 residues. Sequenced sample: PBMCs. The chain joins TRBV29-1 to TRBJ2-7, with TRBD1 matching 8 bases. The sequence derives from a woman aged 25 to 39 in good health and CMV-seronegative. DNA for the CDR3: TGCAGCGTTGAATTAGGACAGGGTGGAGAGCAGTACTTC. Translating gives CSVELGQGGEQYF.